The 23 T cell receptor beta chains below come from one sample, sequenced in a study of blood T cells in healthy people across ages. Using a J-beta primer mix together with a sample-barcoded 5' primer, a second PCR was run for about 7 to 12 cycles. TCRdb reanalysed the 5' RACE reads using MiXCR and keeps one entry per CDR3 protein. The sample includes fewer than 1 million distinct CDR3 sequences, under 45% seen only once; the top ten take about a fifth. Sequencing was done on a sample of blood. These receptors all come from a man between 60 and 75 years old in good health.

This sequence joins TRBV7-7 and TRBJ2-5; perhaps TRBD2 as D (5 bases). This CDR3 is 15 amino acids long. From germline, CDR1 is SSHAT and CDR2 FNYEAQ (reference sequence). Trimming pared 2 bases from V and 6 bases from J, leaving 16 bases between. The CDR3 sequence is CASSLTPGVWQTQYF. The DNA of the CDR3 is TGTGCCAGCAGCTTAACCCCCGGGGTGTGGCAGACCCAGTACTTC. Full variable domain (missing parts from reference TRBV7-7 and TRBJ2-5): GAGVSQSPRYKVTKRGQDVTLRCDPISSHATLYWYQQALGQGPEFLTYFNYEAQPDKSGLPSDRFSAERPEGSISTLTIQRTEQRDSAMYRCASSLTPGVWQTQYFGPGTRLLVL.

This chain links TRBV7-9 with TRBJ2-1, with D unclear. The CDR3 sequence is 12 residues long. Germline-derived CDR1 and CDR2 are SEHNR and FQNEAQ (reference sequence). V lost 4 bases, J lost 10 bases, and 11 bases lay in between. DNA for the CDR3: TGTGCCAGCAGCTCCCTCATGGTGGAGCAGTTCTTC. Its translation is CASSSLMVEQFF.

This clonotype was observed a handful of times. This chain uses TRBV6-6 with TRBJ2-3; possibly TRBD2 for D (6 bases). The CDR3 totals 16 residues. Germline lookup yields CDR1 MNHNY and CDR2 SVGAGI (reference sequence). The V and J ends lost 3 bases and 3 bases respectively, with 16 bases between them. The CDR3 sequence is CASSYSPAGRTDTQYF. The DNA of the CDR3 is TGTGCCAGCAGTTATTCCCCGGCAGGGAGGACAGATACGCAGTATTTT.

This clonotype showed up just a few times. Here the CDR3 DNA reads TGCGCCAGCAGCTTGGATTGGGGCTCCACAGATACGCAGTATTTT. Its translation: CASSLDWGSTDTQYF. The rearrangement links TRBV5-1 to TRBJ2-3; D may be TRBD1 (5 bases). The CDR3 consists of 15 residues. CDR1 SGHRS and CDR2 YFSETQ come from the germline V gene. V was pared by 0 bases and J by 2 bases, with 10 bases between.

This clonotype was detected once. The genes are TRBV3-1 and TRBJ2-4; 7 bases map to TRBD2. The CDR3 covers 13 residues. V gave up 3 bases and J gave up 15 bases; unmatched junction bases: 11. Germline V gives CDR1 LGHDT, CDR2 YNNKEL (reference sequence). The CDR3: CASSQHLAAERYF. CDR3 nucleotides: TGTGCCAGCAGCCAGCACCTAGCGGCCGAGCGGTACTTC. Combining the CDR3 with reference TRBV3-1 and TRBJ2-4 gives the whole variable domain DTAVSQTPKYLVTQMGNDKSIKCEQNLGHDTMYWYKQDSKKFLKIMFSYNNKELIINETVPNRFSPKSPDKAHLNLHINSLELGDSAVYFCASSQHLAAERYFGAGTRLSVL.

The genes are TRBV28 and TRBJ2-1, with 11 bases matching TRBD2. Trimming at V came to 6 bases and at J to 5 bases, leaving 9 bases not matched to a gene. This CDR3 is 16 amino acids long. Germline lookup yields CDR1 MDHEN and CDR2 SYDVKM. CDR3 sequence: CASRRNPSGGNNEQFF. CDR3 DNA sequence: TGTGCCAGCAGACGGAATCCTAGCGGGGGGAACAATGAGCAGTTCTTC. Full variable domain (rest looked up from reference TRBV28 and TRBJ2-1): DVKVTQSSRYLVKRTGEKVFLECVQDMDHENMFWYRQDPGLGLRLIYFSYDVKMKEKGDIPEGYSVSREKKERFSLILESASTNQTSMYLCASRRNPSGGNNEQFFGPGTRLTVL.

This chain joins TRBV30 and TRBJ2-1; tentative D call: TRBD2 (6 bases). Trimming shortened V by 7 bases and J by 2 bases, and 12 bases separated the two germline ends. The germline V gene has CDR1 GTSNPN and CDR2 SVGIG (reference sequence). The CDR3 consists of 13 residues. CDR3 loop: CALKRGTYNEQFF. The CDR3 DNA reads TGTGCCTTGAAACGGGGGACCTACAATGAGCAGTTCTTC.

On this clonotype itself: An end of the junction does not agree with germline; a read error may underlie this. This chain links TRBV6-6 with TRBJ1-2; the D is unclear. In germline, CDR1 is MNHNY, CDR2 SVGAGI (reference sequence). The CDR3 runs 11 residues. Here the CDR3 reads CASSSDYSYTF. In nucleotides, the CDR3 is TGTGCCAGCAGTTCCGACTATAGCTACACCTTC.

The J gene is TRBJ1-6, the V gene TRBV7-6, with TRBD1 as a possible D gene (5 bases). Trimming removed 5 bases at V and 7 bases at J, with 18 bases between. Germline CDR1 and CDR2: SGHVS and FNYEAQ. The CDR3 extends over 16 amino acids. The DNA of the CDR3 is TGTGCCAGCAGCCCCGTGGGGGAAATCTTCAATTCACCCCTCCACTTT. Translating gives CASSPVGEIFNSPLHF.

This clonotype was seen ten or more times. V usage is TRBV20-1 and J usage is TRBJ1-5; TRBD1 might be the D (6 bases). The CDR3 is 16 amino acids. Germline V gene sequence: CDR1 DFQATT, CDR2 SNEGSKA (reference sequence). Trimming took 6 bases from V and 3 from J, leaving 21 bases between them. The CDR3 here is CSATGQIGGNNQPQHF. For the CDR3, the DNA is TGCAGTGCCACCGGACAGATTGGAGGGAACAATCAGCCCCAGCATTTT.

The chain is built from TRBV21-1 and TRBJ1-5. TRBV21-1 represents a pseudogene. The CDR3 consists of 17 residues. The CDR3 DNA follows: TGTGCCAGCAGACCCTTACCCCCAGCAGGGCCCAATCAGCCCCAGCATTTT. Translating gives CASRPLPPAGPNQPQHF.

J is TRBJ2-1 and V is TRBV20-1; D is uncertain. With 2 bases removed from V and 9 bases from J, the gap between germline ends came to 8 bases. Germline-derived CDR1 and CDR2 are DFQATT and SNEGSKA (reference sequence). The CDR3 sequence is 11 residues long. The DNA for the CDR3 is TGCAGTGCTAGATCTCGAAGTGAGCAGTTCTTC. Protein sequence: CSARSRSEQFF.

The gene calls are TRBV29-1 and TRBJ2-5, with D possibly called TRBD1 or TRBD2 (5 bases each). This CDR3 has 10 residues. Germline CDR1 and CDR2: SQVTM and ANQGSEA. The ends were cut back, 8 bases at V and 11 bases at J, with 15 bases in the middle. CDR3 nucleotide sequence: TGCAGCTTGGAGAGGGGTGAGCAGTACTTC. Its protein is CSLERGEQYF.

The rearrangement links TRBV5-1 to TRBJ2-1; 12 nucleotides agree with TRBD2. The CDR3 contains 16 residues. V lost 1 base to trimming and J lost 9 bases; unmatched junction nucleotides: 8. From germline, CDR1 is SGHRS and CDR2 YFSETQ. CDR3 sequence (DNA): TGCGCCAGCAGCTTGTCCCTAGCGGGGGGGCTTGGTGAGCAGTTCTTC. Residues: CASSLSLAGGLGEQFF.

The CDR3 here is CASSREGALPRDTQYF. The CDR3 DNA follows: TGTGCCAGCAGCCGCGAAGGGGCCTTACCCCGGGATACGCAGTATTTT. The V call is TRBV14, the J call TRBJ2-3; D might be TRBD1 (5 bases). Germline CDR1 reads SGHDN; CDR2 reads FVKESK. V was cut by 4 bases and J by 6 bases, with 20 bases left in between. The CDR3 has 16 residues. The variable domain in full, completed from reference TRBV14 and TRBJ2-3, reads EAGVTQFPSHSVIEKGQTVTLRCDPISGHDNLYWYRRVMGKEIKFLLHFVKESKQDESGMPNNRFLAERTGGTYSTLKVQPAELEDSGVYFCASSREGALPRDTQYFGPGTRLTVL.

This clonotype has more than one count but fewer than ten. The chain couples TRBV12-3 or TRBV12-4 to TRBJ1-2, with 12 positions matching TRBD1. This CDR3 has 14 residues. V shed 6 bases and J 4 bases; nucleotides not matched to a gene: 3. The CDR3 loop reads CASRGTGGIYGYTF. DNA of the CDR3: TGTGCCAGCAGGGGGACAGGGGGCATCTATGGCTACACCTTC.

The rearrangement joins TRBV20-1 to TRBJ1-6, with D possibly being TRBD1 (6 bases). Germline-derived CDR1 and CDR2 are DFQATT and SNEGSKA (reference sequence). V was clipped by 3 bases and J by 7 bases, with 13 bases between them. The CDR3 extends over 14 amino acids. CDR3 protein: CSARIRGLNSPLHF. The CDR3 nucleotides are TGCAGTGCTAGGATCAGGGGATTAAATTCACCCCTCCACTTT.

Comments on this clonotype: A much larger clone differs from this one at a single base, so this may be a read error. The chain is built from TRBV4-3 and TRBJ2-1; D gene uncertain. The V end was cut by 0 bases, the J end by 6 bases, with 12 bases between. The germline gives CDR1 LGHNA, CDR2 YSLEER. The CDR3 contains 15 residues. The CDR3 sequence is CASSQDRAGVNEQFF. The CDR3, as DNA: TGCGCCAGCAGCCAAGATCGGGCAGGTGTCAATGAGCAGTTCTTC.

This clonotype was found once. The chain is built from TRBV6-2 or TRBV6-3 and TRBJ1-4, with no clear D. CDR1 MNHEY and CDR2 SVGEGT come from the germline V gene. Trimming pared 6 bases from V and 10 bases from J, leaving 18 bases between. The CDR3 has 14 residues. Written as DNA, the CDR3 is TGTGCCAGCAGGTACGGAACGGGATGGGGAAAACTGTTTTTT. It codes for CASRYGTGWGKLFF.

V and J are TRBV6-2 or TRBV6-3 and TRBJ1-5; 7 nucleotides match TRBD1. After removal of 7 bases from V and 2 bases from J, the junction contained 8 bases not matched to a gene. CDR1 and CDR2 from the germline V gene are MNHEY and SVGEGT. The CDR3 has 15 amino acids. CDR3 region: CASKGDRDGNQPQHF. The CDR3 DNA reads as TGTGCCAGCAAGGGGGACAGAGATGGCAATCAGCCCCAGCATTTT.

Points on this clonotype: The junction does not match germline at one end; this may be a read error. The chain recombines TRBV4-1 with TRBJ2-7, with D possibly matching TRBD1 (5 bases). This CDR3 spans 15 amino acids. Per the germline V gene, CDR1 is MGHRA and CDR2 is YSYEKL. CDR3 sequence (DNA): TGCGCCGGCAGCCAAGGTGTCGACAGCTCCTACGAGCAGTACTTC. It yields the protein CAGSQGVDSSYEQYF.

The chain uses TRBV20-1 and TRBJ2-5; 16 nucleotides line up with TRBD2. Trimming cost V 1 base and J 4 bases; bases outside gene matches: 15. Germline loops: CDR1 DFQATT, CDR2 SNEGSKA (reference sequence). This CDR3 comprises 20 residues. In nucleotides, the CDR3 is TGCAGTGCTAGAGGACAAGGGACTAGCGGGGGGGCCCGCCAGAGAGAGACCCAGTACTTC. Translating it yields CSARGQGTSGGARQRETQYF.

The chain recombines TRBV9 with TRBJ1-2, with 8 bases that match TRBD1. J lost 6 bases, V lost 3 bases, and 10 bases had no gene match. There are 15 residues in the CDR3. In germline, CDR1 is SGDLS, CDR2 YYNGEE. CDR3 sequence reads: CASSGGPTGVNGYTF. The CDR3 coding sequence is TGTGCCAGCAGCGGAGGACCGACAGGGGTGAATGGCTACACCTTC.